Listed below are T cell receptor beta chains from one sample, sequenced in a study of T cell responses to AZD1222 COVID-19 vaccine. Data came from immunoSEQ multiplex PCR; TCRdb stores just in-frame clones and leaves some out. The sample holds about 85,000 clones; around 90% are singletons and the top ten take about 6%. The sequencing used peripheral blood, collected on day 0 of AZD1222 vaccination. Receptors were obtained from an adult in good health. The CDR3 runs from the conserved cysteine through the conserved F or W. The D gene is left open where the match is weak. Size is stated for part of the rows, as once, few or many counts, or as a class when the clone is expanded.

clone size: once
J gene: TRBJ2-1
V gene: TRBV7-8
D gene: .
CDR3 DNA: TGTGCCAGCAGCCCAGGTCGGGACACCTCCTACAATGAGCAGTTCTTC
CDR3 protein: CASSPGRDTSYNEQFF

clone size: .
J gene: TRBJ2-1
V gene: TRBV5-1
D gene: TRBD2
CDR3 DNA: TGCGCCAGCAGCTTGGCCACCCCTGAGACTAGCGGGAGCGCGTCGAATGAGCAGTTCTTC
CDR3 protein: CASSLATPETSGSASNEQFF

clone size: .
J gene: TRBJ1-5
V gene: TRBV7-8
D gene: .
CDR3 DNA: TGTGCCAGCAGCTTATTACCGGGGGCGATAGATCAGCCCCAGCATTTT
CDR3 protein: CASSLLPGAIDQPQHF

clone size: .
J gene: TRBJ2-5
V gene: TRBV14
D gene: .
CDR3 DNA: TGTGCCAGCAGCCAAGGAGGGCCAGGGACGACCCAGTACTTC
CDR3 protein: CASSQGGPGTTQYF

clone size: .
J gene: TRBJ2-5
V gene: TRBV6-5
D gene: TRBD2
CDR3 DNA: TGTGCCAGCAGACGACTAGCGGGAGTCCAAGAGACCCAGTACTTC
CDR3 protein: CASRRLAGVQETQYF

clone size: .
J gene: TRBJ2-7
V gene: TRBV6-2/TRBV6-3
D gene: .
CDR3 DNA: TGTGCCAGCAGCGAATTCAGGGCCATTAGAGTCTACGAGCAGTACTTC
CDR3 protein: CASSEFRAIRVYEQYF

clone size: .
J gene: TRBJ1-1
V gene: TRBV28
D gene: .
CDR3 DNA: TGTGCCAGCAGTCCCAGGGGACAATGGAACACTGAAGCTTTCTTT
CDR3 protein: CASSPRGQWNTEAFF

clone size: .
J gene: TRBJ1-1
V gene: TRBV6-2/TRBV6-3
D gene: .
CDR3 DNA: TGTGCCAGCAGCATACAAATGAACACTGAAGCTTTCTTT
CDR3 protein: CASSIQMNTEAFF

clone size: .
J gene: TRBJ1-5
V gene: TRBV4-1
D gene: .
CDR3 DNA: TGCGCCAGCAGCCAAGCAGCAGGGGATTCTGGGCCCCAGCATTTT
CDR3 protein: CASSQAAGDSGPQHF

clone size: .
J gene: TRBJ2-2
V gene: TRBV6-4
D gene: .
CDR3 DNA: TGTGCCAGCAGCCCCGGGACTGGGAACACCGGGGAGCTGTTTTTT
CDR3 protein: CASSPGTGNTGELFF

clone size: once
J gene: TRBJ1-3
V gene: TRBV15
D gene: TRBD1
CDR3 DNA: TGTGCCACCAGCACCAACCGGGACAGCTCTGGAAACACCATATATTTT
CDR3 protein: CATSTNRDSSGNTIYF

clone size: .
J gene: TRBJ1-1
V gene: TRBV19
D gene: .
CDR3 DNA: TGTGCCAGTAATAACAGGGCCCTGAACACTGAAGCTTTCTTT
CDR3 protein: CASNNRALNTEAFF

clone size: .
J gene: TRBJ2-3
V gene: TRBV18
D gene: TRBD1
CDR3 DNA: TGTGCCAGCTCACCGACCGGGACAGGGGGGACAGATACGCAGTATTTT
CDR3 protein: CASSPTGTGGTDTQYF

clone size: .
J gene: TRBJ1-5
V gene: TRBV25-1
D gene: .
CDR3 DNA: TGTGCCAGCACCCTCCCTCCGGGGGTGATCAATCAGCCCCAGCATTTT
CDR3 protein: CASTLPPGVINQPQHF

clone size: .
J gene: TRBJ2-7
V gene: TRBV5-1
D gene: TRBD2
CDR3 DNA: TGCGCCAGCCGGGAGGGTAATTACGAGCAGTACTTC
CDR3 protein: CASREGNYEQYF

clone size: .
J gene: TRBJ2-7
V gene: TRBV20-1
D gene: .
CDR3 DNA: TGCAGCGGGACTTCCTCCTACGAGCAGTACTTC
CDR3 protein: CSGTSSYEQYF

clone size: .
J gene: TRBJ2-7
V gene: TRBV9
D gene: .
CDR3 DNA: TGTGCCAGCAGCGTAGACTCCAGCTCCTACGAGCAGTACTTC
CDR3 protein: CASSVDSSSYEQYF

clone size: .
J gene: TRBJ2-1
V gene: TRBV28
D gene: TRBD2
CDR3 DNA: TGTGCCAGCAGCCCCGCCGGGGCGGGAGTCAATGAGCAGTTCTTC
CDR3 protein: CASSPAGAGVNEQFF

clone size: .
J gene: TRBJ2-1
V gene: TRBV5-1
D gene: .
CDR3 DNA: TGCGCCAGCGGCGCAGGGTCCAATGAGCAGTTCTTC
CDR3 protein: CASGAGSNEQFF

clone size: .
J gene: TRBJ2-1
V gene: TRBV5-6
D gene: .
CDR3 DNA: TGTGCCAGCAGCCTAACCCCCGATGAGCAGTTCTTC
CDR3 protein: CASSLTPDEQFF

clone size: .
J gene: TRBJ2-5
V gene: TRBV6-5
D gene: TRBD1
CDR3 DNA: TGTGCCAGCACCTTTGAGGGGACAGGGAAAGAGACCCAGTACTTC
CDR3 protein: CASTFEGTGKETQYF

clone size: .
J gene: TRBJ1-2
V gene: TRBV11-2
D gene: TRBD1
CDR3 DNA: TGTGCCAGCAGTCGGGGACAGGGAGGGACTGGCTATGGCTACACCTTC
CDR3 protein: CASSRGQGGTGYGYTF

clone size: once
J gene: TRBJ2-7
V gene: TRBV12-3/TRBV12-4
D gene: .
CDR3 DNA: TGTGCCAGCAGCCGCCGCTACGAGCAGTACTTC
CDR3 protein: CASSRRYEQYF

clone size: once
J gene: TRBJ2-5
V gene: TRBV5-1
D gene: TRBD2
CDR3 DNA: TGCGCCAGCAGCTTCGAGCTAGCGGGAGAAGAGACCCAGTACTTC
CDR3 protein: CASSFELAGEETQYF

clone size: .
J gene: TRBJ2-1
V gene: TRBV9
D gene: TRBD2
CDR3 DNA: TGTGCCAGCAGCGTCTCAGGGACTAGCGGGAGAAGTGAGCAGTTCTTC
CDR3 protein: CASSVSGTSGRSEQFF

clone size: .
J gene: TRBJ1-2
V gene: TRBV15
D gene: .
CDR3 DNA: TGTGCCACCAGCAGAGATATCCAGGGTGGTGGTTATGGCTACACCTTC
CDR3 protein: CATSRDIQGGGYGYTF

clone size: once
J gene: TRBJ2-5
V gene: TRBV15
D gene: .
CDR3 DNA: TGTGCCACCAGCAGGACCCCGGGTCCCCAAGAGACCCAGTACTTC
CDR3 protein: CATSRTPGPQETQYF

clone size: .
J gene: TRBJ2-7
V gene: TRBV7-9
D gene: .
CDR3 DNA: TGTGCCAGCAGCTCCCTAACGACAGAGATGTTGGAGCAGTACTTC
CDR3 protein: CASSSLTTEMLEQYF

clone size: .
J gene: TRBJ1-3
V gene: TRBV5-8
D gene: .
CDR3 DNA: TGTGCCAGCAGCCCCCGGGACAATCGGAACTCTGGAAACACCATATATTTT
CDR3 protein: CASSPRDNRNSGNTIYF

clone size: once
J gene: TRBJ2-7
V gene: TRBV9
D gene: TRBD1
CDR3 DNA: TGTGCCAGCAGCCCAAGGGACAGTACCTACGAGCAGTACTTC
CDR3 protein: CASSPRDSTYEQYF

clone size: once
J gene: TRBJ2-1
V gene: TRBV6-5
D gene: .
CDR3 DNA: TGTGCCAGCAGCCAAGGGGGGGGATCCTACAATGAGCAGTTCTTC
CDR3 protein: CASSQGGGSYNEQFF

clone size: .
J gene: TRBJ2-1
V gene: TRBV6-2/TRBV6-3
D gene: TRBD2
CDR3 DNA: TGTGCCAGCAGTACGCGACCGGGACTAGAGATCAATGAGCAGTTCTTC
CDR3 protein: CASSTRPGLEINEQFF